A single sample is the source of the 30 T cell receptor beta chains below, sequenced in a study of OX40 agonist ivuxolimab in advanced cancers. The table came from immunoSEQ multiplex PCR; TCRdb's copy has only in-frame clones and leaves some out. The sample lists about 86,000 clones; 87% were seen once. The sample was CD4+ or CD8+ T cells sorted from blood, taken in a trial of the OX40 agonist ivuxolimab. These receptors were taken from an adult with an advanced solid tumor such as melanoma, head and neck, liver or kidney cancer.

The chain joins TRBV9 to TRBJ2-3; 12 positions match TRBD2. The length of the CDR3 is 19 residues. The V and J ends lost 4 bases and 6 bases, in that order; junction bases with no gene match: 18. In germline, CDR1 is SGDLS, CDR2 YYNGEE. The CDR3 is CASSSPPGTSGSRGDTQYF. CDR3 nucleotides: TGTGCCAGCAGCTCCCCCCCCGGGACTAGCGGGTCCCGTGGCGATACGCAGTATTTT.

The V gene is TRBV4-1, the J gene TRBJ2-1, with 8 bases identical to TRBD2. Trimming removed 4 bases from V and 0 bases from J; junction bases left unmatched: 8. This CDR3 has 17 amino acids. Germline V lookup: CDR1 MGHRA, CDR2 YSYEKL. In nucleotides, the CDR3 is TGCGCCAGCAGCCGGGGGGGGCTAGCGGGCTCCTACAATGAGCAGTTCTTC. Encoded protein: CASSRGGLAGSYNEQFF.

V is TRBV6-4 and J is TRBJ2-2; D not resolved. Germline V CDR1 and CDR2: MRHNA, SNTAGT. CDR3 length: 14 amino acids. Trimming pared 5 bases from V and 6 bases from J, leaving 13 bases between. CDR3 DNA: TGTGCCAGCAGTTTCAACCAGTTCTCCGGGGAGCTGTTTTTT. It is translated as CASSFNQFSGELFF.

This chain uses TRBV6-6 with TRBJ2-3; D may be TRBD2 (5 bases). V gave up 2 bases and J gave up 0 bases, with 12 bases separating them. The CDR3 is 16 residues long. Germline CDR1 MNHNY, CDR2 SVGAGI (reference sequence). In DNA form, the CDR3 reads TGTGCCAGCAGTTACGGAGCGGAGATTAGCACAGATACGCAGTATTTT. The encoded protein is CASSYGAEISTDTQYF.

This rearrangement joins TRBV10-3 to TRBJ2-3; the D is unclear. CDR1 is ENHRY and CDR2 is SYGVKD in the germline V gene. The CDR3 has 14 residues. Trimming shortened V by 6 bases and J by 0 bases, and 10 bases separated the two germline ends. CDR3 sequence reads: CAIRSLSSTDTQYF. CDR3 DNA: TGTGCCATCAGGTCCCTATCTAGCACAGATACGCAGTATTTT.

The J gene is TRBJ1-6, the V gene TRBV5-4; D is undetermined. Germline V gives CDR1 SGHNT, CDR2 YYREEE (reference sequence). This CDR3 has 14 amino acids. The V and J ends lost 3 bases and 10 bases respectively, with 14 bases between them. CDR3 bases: TGTGCCAGCAGCTCCAACAGCGGGCCCTCACCCCTCCACTTT. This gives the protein CASSSNSGPSPLHF.

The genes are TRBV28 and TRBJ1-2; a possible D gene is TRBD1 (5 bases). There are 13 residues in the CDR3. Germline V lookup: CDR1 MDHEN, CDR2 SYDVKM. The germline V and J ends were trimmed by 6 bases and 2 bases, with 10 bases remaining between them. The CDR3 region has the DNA TGTGCCAGCAGAAAGGGACGGAACTATGGCTACACCTTC. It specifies CASRKGRNYGYTF.

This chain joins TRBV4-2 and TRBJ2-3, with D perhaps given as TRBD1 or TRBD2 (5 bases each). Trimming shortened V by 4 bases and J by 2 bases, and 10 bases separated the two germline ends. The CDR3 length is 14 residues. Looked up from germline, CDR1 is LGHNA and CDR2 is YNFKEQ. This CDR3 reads CASSLGDPTDTQYF. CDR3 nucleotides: TGTGCCAGCAGCCTCGGGGACCCCACAGATACGCAGTATTTT.

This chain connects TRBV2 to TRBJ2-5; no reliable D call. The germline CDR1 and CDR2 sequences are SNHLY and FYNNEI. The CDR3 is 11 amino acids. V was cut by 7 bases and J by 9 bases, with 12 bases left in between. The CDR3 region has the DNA TGTGCCAGCAAGGCGGCTGGGCCCCAGTACTTC. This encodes CASKAAGPQYF.

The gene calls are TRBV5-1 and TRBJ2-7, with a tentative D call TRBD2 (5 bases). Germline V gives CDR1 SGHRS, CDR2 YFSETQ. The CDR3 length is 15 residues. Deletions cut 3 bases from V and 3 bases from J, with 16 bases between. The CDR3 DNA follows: TGCGCCAGCAGCTCCGCTAGCTCTTCCCTCTACGAGCAGTACTTC. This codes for CASSSASSSLYEQYF.

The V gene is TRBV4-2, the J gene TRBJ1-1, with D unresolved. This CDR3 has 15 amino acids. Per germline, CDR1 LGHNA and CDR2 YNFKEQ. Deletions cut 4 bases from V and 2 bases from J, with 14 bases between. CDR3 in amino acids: CASSPLTDHNTEAFF. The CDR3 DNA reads TGTGCCAGCAGCCCCCTAACGGACCATAACACTGAAGCTTTCTTT.

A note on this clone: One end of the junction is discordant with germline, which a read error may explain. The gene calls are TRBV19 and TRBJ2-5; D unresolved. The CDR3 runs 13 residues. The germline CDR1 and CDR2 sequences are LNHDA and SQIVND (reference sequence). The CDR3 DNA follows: TGTGCCAGTGGTATGCTGCTCCAAGAGACCCAGTACTTC. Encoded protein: CASGMLLQETQYF.

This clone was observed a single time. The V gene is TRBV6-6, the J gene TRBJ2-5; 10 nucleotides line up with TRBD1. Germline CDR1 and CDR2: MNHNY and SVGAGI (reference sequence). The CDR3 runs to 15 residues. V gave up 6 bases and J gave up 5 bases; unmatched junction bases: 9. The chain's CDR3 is CASSRRDRGGETQYF. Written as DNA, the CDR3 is TGTGCCAGCAGCCGCCGGGACAGGGGTGGGGAGACCCAGTACTTC.

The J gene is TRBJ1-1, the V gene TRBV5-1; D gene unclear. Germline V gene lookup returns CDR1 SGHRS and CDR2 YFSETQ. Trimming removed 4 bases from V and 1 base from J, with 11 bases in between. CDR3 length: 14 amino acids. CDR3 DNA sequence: TGCGCCAGCAGCGTATGGACGGGGAACACTGAAGCTTTCTTT. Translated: CASSVWTGNTEAFF.

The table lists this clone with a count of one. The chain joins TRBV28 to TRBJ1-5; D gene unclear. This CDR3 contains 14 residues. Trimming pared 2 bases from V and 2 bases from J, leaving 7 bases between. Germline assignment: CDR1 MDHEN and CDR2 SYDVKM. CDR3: CASSLGGGNQPQHF. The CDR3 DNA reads TGTGCCAGCAGTTTAGGTGGGGGCAATCAGCCCCAGCATTTT.

CDR3 nucleotide sequence: TGTGCCAGCAGCTTAGAACTAGCCTACAATGAGCAGTTCTTC. It specifies CASSLELAYNEQFF. This chain links TRBV7-9 with TRBJ2-1, with a possible D match to TRBD2 (5 bases). With 1 base removed from V and 2 bases from J, the gap between germline ends came to 6 bases. The CDR3 consists of 14 residues. CDR1 is SEHNR and CDR2 is FQNEAQ in the germline V gene (reference sequence).

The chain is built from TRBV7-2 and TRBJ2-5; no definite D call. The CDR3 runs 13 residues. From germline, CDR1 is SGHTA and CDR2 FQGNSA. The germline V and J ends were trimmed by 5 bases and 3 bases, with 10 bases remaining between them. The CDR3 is CASSLVQEETQYF. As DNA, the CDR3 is TGTGCCAGCAGCCTTGTGCAGGAAGAGACCCAGTACTTC.

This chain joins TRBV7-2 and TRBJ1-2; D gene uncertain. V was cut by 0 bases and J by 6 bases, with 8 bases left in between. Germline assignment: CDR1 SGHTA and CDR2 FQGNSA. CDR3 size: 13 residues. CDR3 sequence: CASSLAGLDGYTF. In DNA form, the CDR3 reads TGTGCCAGCAGCTTAGCGGGGTTGGATGGCTACACCTTC.

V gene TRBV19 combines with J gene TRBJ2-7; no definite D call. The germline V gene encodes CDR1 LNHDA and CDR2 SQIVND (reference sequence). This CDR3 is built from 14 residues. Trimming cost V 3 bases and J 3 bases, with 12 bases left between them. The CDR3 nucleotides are TGTGCCAGTAGTATGGGCCGAGAACGCTACGAGCAGTACTTC. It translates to CASSMGRERYEQYF.

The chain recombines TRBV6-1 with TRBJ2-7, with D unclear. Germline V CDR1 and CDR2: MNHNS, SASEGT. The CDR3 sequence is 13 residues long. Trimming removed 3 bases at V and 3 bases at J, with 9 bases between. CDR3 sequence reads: CASSDPGIYEQYF. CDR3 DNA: TGTGCCAGCAGTGATCCTGGGATCTACGAGCAGTACTTC.

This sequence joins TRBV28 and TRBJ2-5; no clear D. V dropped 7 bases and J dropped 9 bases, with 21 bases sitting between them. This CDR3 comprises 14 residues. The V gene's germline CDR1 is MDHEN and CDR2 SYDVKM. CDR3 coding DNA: TGTGCCAGCACCTCCACTTCCGGCTTAGGGTCCCAGTACTTC. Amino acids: CASTSTSGLGSQYF.

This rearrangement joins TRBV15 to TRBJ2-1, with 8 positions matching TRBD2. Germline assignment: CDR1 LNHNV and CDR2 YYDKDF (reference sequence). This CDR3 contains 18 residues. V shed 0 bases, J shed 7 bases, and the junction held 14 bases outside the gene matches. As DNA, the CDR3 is TGTGCCACCAGCAGAGAGGGTTGGCGGGGGGAAGGTCAGAATGAGCAGTTCTTC. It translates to CATSREGWRGEGQNEQFF.

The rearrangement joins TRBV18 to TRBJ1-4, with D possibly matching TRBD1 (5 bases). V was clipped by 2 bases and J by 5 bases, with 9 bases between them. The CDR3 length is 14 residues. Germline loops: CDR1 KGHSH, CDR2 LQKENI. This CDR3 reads CASSPGTGNEKLFF. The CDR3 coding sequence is TGTGCCAGCTCACCAGGGACTGGGAATGAAAAACTGTTTTTT.

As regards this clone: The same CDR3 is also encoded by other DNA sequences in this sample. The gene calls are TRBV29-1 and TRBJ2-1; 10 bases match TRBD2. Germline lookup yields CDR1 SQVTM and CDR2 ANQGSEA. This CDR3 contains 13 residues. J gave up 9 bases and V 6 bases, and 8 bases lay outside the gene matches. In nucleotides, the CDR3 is TGCAGCGTGGAGATGCTAGCGGGAGTTGAGCAGTTCTTC. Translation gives CSVEMLAGVEQFF.

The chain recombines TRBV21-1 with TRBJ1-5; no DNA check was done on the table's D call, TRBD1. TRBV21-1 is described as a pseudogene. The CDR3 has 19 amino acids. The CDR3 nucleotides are TGTGCCAGCAGCAAAGCCGGGGACAGGGGGCATGAGGGCAATCAGCCCCAGCATTTT. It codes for CASSKAGDRGHEGNQPQHF.

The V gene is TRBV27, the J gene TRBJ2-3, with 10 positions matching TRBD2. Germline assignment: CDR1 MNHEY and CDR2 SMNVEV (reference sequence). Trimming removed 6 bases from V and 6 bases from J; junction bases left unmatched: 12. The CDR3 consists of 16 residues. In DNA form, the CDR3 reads TGTGCCAGCAGCCGTCCCAGAGCGGGAGGGCCGGATACGCAGTATTTT. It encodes CASSRPRAGGPDTQYF.

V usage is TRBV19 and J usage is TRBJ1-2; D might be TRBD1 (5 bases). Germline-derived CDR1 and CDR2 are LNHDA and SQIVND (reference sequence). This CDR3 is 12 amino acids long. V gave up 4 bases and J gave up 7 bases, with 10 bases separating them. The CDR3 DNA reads TGTGCCAGTAGTAAAGGGGATCTTGGCTACACCTTC. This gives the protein CASSKGDLGYTF.

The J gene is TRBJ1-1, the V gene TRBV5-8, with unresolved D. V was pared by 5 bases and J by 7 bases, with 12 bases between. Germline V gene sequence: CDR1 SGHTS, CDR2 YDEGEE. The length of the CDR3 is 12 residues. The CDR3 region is CASSVKLGEAFF. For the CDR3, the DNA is TGTGCCAGCAGTGTGAAGTTAGGTGAAGCTTTCTTT.

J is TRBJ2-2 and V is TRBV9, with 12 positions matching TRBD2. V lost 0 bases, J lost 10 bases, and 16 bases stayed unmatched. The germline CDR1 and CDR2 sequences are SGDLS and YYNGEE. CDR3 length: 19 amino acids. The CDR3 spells CASSVGDGPLAGGSEELFF. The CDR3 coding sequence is TGTGCCAGCAGCGTAGGTGACGGACCTCTAGCGGGAGGGTCCGAGGAGCTGTTTTTT.

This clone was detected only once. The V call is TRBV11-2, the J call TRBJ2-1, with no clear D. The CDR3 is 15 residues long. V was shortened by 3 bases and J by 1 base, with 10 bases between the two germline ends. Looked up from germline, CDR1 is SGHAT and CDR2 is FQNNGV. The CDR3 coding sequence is TGTGCCAGCAGCTTCGGGTCCTCTTCCTACAATGAGCAGTTCTTC. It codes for CASSFGSSSYNEQFF.